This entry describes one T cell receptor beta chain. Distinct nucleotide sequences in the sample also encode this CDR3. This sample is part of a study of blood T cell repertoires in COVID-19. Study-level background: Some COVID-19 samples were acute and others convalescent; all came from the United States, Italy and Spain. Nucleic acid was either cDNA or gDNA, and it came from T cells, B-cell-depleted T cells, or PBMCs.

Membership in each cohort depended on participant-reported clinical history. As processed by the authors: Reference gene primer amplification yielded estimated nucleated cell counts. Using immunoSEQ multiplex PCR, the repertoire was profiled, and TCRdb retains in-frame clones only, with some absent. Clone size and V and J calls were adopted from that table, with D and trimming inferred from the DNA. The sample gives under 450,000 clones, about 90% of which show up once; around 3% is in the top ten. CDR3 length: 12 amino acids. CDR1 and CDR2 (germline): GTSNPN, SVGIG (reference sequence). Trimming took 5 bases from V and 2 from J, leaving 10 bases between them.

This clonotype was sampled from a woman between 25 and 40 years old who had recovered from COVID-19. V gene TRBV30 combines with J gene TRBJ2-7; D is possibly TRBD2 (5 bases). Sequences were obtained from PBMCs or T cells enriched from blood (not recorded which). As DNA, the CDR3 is TGTGCCTGGGGCCCCGGGACCTACGAGCAGTACTTC. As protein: CAWGPGTYEQYF. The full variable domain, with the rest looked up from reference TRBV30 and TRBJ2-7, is SQTIHQWPATLVQPVGSPLSLECTVEGTSNPNLYWYRQAAGRGLQLLFYSVGIGQISSEVPQNLSASRPQDRQFILSSKKLLLSDSGFYLCAWGPGTYEQYFGPGTRLTVT.